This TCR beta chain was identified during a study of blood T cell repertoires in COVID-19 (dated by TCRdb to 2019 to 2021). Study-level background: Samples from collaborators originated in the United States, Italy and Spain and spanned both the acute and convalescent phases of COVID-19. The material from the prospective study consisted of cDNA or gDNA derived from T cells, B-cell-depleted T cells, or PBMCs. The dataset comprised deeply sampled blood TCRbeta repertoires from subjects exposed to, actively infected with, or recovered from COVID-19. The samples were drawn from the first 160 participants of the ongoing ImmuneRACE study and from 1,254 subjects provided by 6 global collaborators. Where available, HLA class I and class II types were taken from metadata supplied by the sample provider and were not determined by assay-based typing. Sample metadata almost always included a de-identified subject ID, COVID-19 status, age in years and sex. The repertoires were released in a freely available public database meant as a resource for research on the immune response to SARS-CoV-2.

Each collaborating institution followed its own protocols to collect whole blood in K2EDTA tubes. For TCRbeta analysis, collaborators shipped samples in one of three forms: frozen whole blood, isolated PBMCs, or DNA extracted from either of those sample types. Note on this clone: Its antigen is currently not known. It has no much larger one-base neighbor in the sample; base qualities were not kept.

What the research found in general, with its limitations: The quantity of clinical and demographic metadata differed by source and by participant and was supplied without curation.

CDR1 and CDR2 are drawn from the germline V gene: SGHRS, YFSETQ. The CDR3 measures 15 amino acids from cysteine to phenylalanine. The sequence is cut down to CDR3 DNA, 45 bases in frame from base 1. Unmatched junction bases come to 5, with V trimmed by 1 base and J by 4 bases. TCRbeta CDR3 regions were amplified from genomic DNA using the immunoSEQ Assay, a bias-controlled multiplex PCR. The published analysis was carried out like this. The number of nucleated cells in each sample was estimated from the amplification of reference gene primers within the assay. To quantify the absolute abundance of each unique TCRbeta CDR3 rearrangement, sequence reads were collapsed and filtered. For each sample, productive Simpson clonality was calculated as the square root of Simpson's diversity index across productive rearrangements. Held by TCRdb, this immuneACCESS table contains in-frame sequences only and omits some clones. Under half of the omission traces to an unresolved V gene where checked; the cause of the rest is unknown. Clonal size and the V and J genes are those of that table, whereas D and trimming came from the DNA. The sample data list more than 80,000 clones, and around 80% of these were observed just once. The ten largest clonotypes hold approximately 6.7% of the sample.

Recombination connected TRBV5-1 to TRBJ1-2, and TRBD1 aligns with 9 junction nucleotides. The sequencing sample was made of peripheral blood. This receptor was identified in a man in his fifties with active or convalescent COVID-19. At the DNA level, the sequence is TGCGCCAGCAGCTTGACAGGGGGCGAAACCTATGGCTACACCTTC. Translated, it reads CASSLTGGETYGYTF. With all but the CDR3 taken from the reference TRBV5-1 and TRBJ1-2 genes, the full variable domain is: KAGVTQTPRYLIKTRGQQVTLSCSPISGHRSVSWYQQTPGQGLQFLFEYFSETQRNKGNFPGRFSGRQFSNSRSEMNVSTLELGDSALYLCASSLTGGETYGYTFGSGTRLTVV.